This T cell receptor beta chain was documented in a study of Ad26.COV2.S vaccination and SARS-CoV-2 variants. In the study overall: Donor was one of the participants in the Ad26.COV2.S arm of the COV1001 trial. Study findings and constraints: TCR breadth and depth estimates may have understated total T cell responses.

This clone was picked up one time. The antigen is undetermined. The treatment is: around 19 received Ad26.COV2.S at low or high dose, single or two shots; a few received placebo; per-sample allocation not given. Sampling was performed 63 days after the first vaccine or placebo injection. Profiling relied on immunoSEQ multiplex PCR, and the TCRdb table lists in-frame clones only, not all of them. Of hundreds of thousands of clones detected, about 89% appear once; the ten largest clones hold less than 3.5%. The CDR3 covers 13 residues. In germline, CDR1 is KGHDR, CDR2 SFDVKD. Trimming pared 9 bases from V and 6 bases from J, leaving 15 bases between.

V is TRBV24-1 and J is TRBJ2-3; D tentatively fits TRBD1 or TRBD2 (5 bases each). The sequence derives from a person aged 18 to 59 who received the Ad26.COV2.S COVID-19 vaccine or a placebo. The sample consisted of peripheral blood, taken in a trial of Ad26.COV2.S vaccine versus placebo. The CDR3 DNA is TGTGCCACCTCCCTTGGGGGTTCGGATACGCAGTATTTT. Translation gives CATSLGGSDTQYF.